This T cell receptor (beta chain) was documented in a study of CD8+ T cells in alopecia areata (dated by TCRdb to the late 2010s). About the investigation overall: Treated patients were enrolled in an open-label pilot trial of oral tofacitinib, 5 to 10 mg twice daily, for moderate-to-severe alopecia areata. Clonality in the scalp was compared among normal scalp (n=4), patchy alopecia areata scalp (n=8), and alopecia totalis/universalis scalp (n=8). Patients on tofacitinib were biopsied at baseline and after 4 and 24 weeks of treatment, and several of the patients also had a later scalp biopsy. High-throughput TCRbeta sequencing was used to examine T cell clonal expansion in alopecia areata in both the C3H/HeJ mouse model and human patients. TCRbeta CDR3 regions were amplified by immunoSEQ multiplex PCR with 35 Vbeta forward and 13 Jbeta reverse primers. RNA was obtained with the PAXgene miRNA kit for fixed scalp, the miRNeasy kit for PBMCs, and the RNeasy kit for mouse skin. For the treated patients, the SALT score, which quantifies what percentage of scalp surface area is affected, served as the measure of disease severity. In humans, TCRbeta sequencing was performed on scalp tissue and on sorted CD4+ and CD8+ peripheral blood T cells from healthy controls and from patients with patchy or totalis/universalis alopecia areata. Tofacitinib was given for 6 to 18 months, followed by 6 months of follow-up off drug to assess delayed response and recurrence.

The library was built by means of the immunoSEQ multiplex PCR assay. RNA was extracted from all samples and reverse transcribed into cDNA as template for TCR sequencing. First-strand cDNA was synthesized with SuperScript III using a 2:1 mix of oligo-dT and random hexamers. Amplification bias was assessed with a synthetic immune receptor repertoire, and residual bias was removed computationally. As for how the authors treated the data: After raw reads were preprocessed to remove errors, the CDR3 was defined following IMGT conventions as running from the conserved cysteine to phenylalanine. Clonality was computed as 1 minus the Shannon entropy, with the entropy normalized by log2 of the number of productive unique TCRs. Scalp TCRbeta sequences were cross-referenced with sorted blood CD4 and CD8 repertoires so that the CD4 or CD8 identity of scalp clones could be inferred. The source is immuneACCESS, and TCRdb retained only in-frame sequences with V and J called. Part of the clones is not carried over; for the studies checked, unresolved V genes explain less than half of this, and the remainder is unexplained. That table gives V, J and clone size, and the DNA gave D and trimming. This sample has approximately 170,000 clones in its table, and roughly 60% of those were observed once. Approximately 15% of the sample is in the top ten clones.

What the time point label conveys for this sample: less than 30 weeks on oral tofacitinib. The treatment or condition label corresponds to: oral pan-JAK inhibitor, 5-10 mg twice daily. Lesional scalp punch biopsies and peripheral blood were obtained from alopecia areata patients. PBMCs were separated by density centrifugation and stained for CD3, CD4 and CD8, after which CD4+ and CD8+ T cells were sorted on a FACSAria. The paper as a whole reports these results and caveats: Shared TCR sequences between patients were less evident than in mice, which may be partly attributable to HLA diversity in the patient population. With tofacitinib, both scalp clonality and the number of expanded CD8+ clones among the top 100 scalp clones went down significantly. The treated cohort was small, with a single nonresponder, so links between baseline CD8+ expansion and response need larger studies. Compared with normal scalp, lesional scalp had higher clonality and more expanded CD8+ clones, particularly in alopecia totalis/universalis, a pattern that suggests antigenic drive. Many expanded lesional clones were found to persist in scalp and blood during tofacitinib treatment, and relapse after treatment cessation may be partly explained by this persistence. Unlike mouse skin, where gammadelta T cells dominate, normal human skin contains resident alphabeta T cells that get sequenced too, which complicates analysis of the scalp TCR repertoire.

This clone has a handful of counts. The antigen it binds to is not known. Base qualities are not recorded, but no much larger clone differs from it by a single base. The sequencing used CD4+ T cells sorted from blood, collected at week 24, from a patient treated with tofacitinib. The TCR sequence derives from a human donor with alopecia areata.

The CDR3 in this case is CASSPGNTGDGSAYEQYF. The DNA sequence follows: TGTGCCAGCTCACCAGGCAATACGGGGGATGGTTCGGCCTACGAGCAGTACTTC. The chain uses TRBV18 and TRBJ2-7; a tentative D match to TRBD2 spans 6 bases. At the junction V is shortened by 2 bases and J by 2 bases, with 22 bases in between. The CDR1 and CDR2 encoded by the germline V gene are KGHSH and LQKENI. From the cysteine up to the phenylalanine, the CDR3 has a length of 18 residues. Only the CDR3 DNA is retained, 54 bases long and in frame from the first base.